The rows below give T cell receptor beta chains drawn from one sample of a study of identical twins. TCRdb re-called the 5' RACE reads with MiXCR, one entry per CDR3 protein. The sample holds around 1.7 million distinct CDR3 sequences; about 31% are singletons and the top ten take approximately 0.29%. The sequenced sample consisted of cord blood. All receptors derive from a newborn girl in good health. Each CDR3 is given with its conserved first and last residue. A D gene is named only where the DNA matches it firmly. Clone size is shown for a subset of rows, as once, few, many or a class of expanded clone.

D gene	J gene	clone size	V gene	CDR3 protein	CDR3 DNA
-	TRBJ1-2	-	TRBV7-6	CASSLEASLNYGYTF	TGTGCCAGCAGCTTAGAGGCCAGCCTTAACTATGGCTACACCTTC
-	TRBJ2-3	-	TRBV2	CASSELAFVADTQYF	TGTGCCAGCAGTGAATTGGCTTTTGTTGCAGATACGCAGTATTTT
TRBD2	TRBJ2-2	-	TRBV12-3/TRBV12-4	CASSEGLLTGELFF	TGTGCCAGCAGTGAGGGACTACTCACCGGGGAGCTGTTTTTT
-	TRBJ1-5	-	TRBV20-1	CSARQQGGQPQHF	TGCAGTGCTAGACAACAGGGTGGTCAGCCCCAGCATTTT
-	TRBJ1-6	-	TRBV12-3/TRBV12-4	CASSFKGWSSPLHF	TGTGCCAGCAGTTTCAAGGGTTGGAGTTCACCCCTCCACTTT
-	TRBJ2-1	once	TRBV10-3	CAISGGRGNERFF	TGTGCCATCAGTGGGGGACGTGGGAATGAGCGGTTCTTC
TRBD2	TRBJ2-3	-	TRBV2	CASSQILAGGRSDTQYF	TGTGCCAGCAGTCAAATATTAGCGGGGGGGCGTTCGGATACGCAGTATTTT
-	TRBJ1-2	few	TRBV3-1	CASSQDTQGYGYTF	TGTGCCAGCAGCCAAGATACGCAGGGCTATGGCTACACCTTC
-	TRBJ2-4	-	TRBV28	CASSQPGLLAKNIQYF	TGTGCCAGCAGCCAACCCGGACTGCTAGCCAAAAACATTCAGTACTTC
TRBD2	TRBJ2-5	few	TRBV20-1	CSAIKRLAKETQYF	TGCAGTGCTATTAAGCGACTAGCGAAAGAGACCCAGTACTTC